A single sample is the source of the 32 T cell receptor beta chains below, sequenced in a study of cytomegalovirus exposure and HLA in healthy donors. Method: immunoSEQ multiplex PCR; TCRdb's copy keeps in-frame clones and lacks some. The table has about 68,000 clones, roughly 97% seen once. Specimen: PBMCs. The receptors were sampled from a man aged 18 to 35 in good health and CMV-seronegative.

The V call is TRBV21-1, the J call TRBJ1-5; the table's D gene call, TRBD1, was not cross checked with the DNA. TRBV21-1 represents a pseudogene. The length of the CDR3 is 18 residues. The CDR3 loop is CASSIMRTGRGSNQPQHF. The CDR3 DNA is TGTGCCAGCAGCATTATGAGGACAGGGCGTGGAAGCAATCAGCCCCAGCATTTT.

The V gene is TRBV4-1, the J gene TRBJ1-2; the match to TRBD1 covers 8 bases. CDR1 MGHRA and CDR2 YSYEKL come from the germline V gene. The CDR3 runs to 16 residues. V shed 4 bases and J 0 bases; nucleotides not matched to a gene: 7. CDR3 nucleotides: TGCGCCAGCAGCCTTCGGACAGGGACAACTAACTATGGCTACACCTTC. It specifies CASSLRTGTTNYGYTF.

The rearrangement links TRBV11-1 to TRBJ1-1; the match to TRBD1 covers 8 bases. The junction had 9 bases not matched to a gene; V was cut back by 6 bases and J by 0 bases. Germline V gene lookup returns CDR1 SGHAT and CDR2 FQDESV (reference sequence). The length of the CDR3 is 16 residues. The chain's CDR3 is CASRGQGAPLNTEAFF. The CDR3 DNA is TGTGCCAGCAGGGGGCAGGGGGCCCCGTTGAACACTGAAGCTTTCTTT.

The rearrangement uses TRBV5-5 and TRBJ2-5; 7 bases are shared with TRBD1. V shed 3 bases, J shed 3 bases, and the junction held 8 bases outside the gene matches. CDR1 and CDR2 from the germline V gene are SGHKS and YYEKEE (reference sequence). The CDR3 is made up of 15 amino acids. The CDR3 reads CASSSLGTDKETQYF. The CDR3 DNA follows: TGTGCCAGCAGCTCTCTAGGGACAGATAAAGAGACCCAGTACTTC.

The sample holds one count of this clone. This chain links TRBV6-4 with TRBJ1-1; TRBD1 aligns across 8 bases. The CDR3 spans 13 residues. Germline V lookup: CDR1 MRHNA, CDR2 SNTAGT. J was trimmed by 7 bases and V by 2 bases; bases with no gene match: 3. The CDR3 region has the DNA TGTGCCAGCAGTGACCGGGACAGGAGTGAAGCTTTCTTT. Translating it yields CASSDRDRSEAFF.

The chain is built from TRBV4-2 and TRBJ1-5; 7 bases are shared with TRBD1. Germline trimming cut 1 base from V and 7 bases from J; bases unmatched to any gene: 13. Germline-derived CDR1 and CDR2 are LGHNA and YNFKEQ. This CDR3 spans 17 amino acids. In nucleotides, the CDR3 is TGTGCCAGCAGCCAAGTTCACACCCTGACAGGGTCACAGCCCCAGCATTTT. Protein product: CASSQVHTLTGSQPQHF.

The chain is built from TRBV11-3 and TRBJ2-1, with D possibly matching TRBD2 (6 bases). The CDR3 is made up of 14 amino acids. Trimming cost V 1 base and J 9 bases, with 13 bases left between them. Germline-derived CDR1 and CDR2 are SGHNT and YENEEA. The CDR3 DNA reads TGTGCCAGCAGCTTAGCGGGAGTGGCGGCTGAGCAGTTCTTC. Translation: CASSLAGVAAEQFF.

The chain is built from TRBV30 and TRBJ2-5; 8 bases are a match to TRBD1. The length of the CDR3 is 14 residues. Germline CDR1 and CDR2: GTSNPN and SVGIG (reference sequence). V lost 2 bases to trimming and J lost 5 bases; unmatched junction nucleotides: 7. CDR3 residues: CAWSKDRAVETQYF. In DNA form, the CDR3 reads TGTGCCTGGAGTAAGGACAGGGCGGTGGAGACCCAGTACTTC.

The chain links TRBV6-1 to TRBJ2-2, with 12 bases lining up with TRBD2. The CDR3 is 15 amino acids. Germline values: CDR1 MNHNS, CDR2 SASEGT. With 7 bases clipped from V and 6 bases from J, the junction kept 6 bases outside the gene matches. CDR3 DNA: TGTGCCAGCATACGACTAGCGGGAGTACCCGGGGAGCTGTTTTTT. Translation: CASIRLAGVPGELFF.

The chain combines TRBV5-4 with TRBJ2-1; the D gene is possibly TRBD1 (6 bases). The CDR3 is 15 amino acids. Germline CDR1 is SGHNT and CDR2 is YYREEE (reference sequence). Trimming removed 5 bases at V and 0 bases at J, with 12 bases between. CDR3 in amino acids: CASRKGHISYNEQFF. The CDR3 DNA is TGTGCCAGCAGAAAGGGACACATCTCCTACAATGAGCAGTTCTTC. The complete variable domain, with remaining parts taken from reference TRBV5-4 and TRBJ2-1, reads ETGVTQSPTHLIKTRGQQVTLRCSSQSGHNTVSWYQQALGQGPQFIFQYYREEENGRGNFPPRFSGLQFPNYSSELNVNALELDDSALYLCASRKGHISYNEQFFGPGTRLTVL.

The chain has TRBV11-2 and TRBJ2-7, with TRBD2 identical over 9 bases. V dropped 3 bases and J dropped 5; count of bases not matched to a gene: 5. The CDR3 contains 14 residues. Germline V CDR1 and CDR2: SGHAT, FQNNGV. CDR3 DNA sequence: TGTGCCAGCAGCTTCTCCCTAGCGGGAAACGAGCAGTACTTC. Protein product: CASSFSLAGNEQYF.

This sequence joins TRBV28 and TRBJ1-6; D may be TRBD1 (6 bases). The germline V gene has CDR1 MDHEN and CDR2 SYDVKM. Trimming removed 5 bases from V and 7 bases from J, with 18 bases in between. The CDR3 has 16 amino acids. CDR3 DNA sequence: TGTGCCAGCAGTGGACAGAATGGTCTTGGAAATTCACCCCTCCACTTT. Residues: CASSGQNGLGNSPLHF.

The J gene is TRBJ2-5, the V gene TRBV5-1, with 10 bases matching TRBD2. The germline V gene encodes CDR1 SGHRS and CDR2 YFSETQ. This CDR3 is built from 19 residues. Trimming at V came to 0 bases and at J to 0 bases, leaving 11 bases not matched to a gene. The CDR3 DNA reads as TGCGCCAGCAGCTTGGCTTGGAGCGGGAGGGCCTGGAACCAAGAGACCCAGTACTTC. Translation: CASSLAWSGRAWNQETQYF.

V is TRBV6-5 and J is TRBJ1-1; D uncertain. CDR3 length equals 13 residues. The germline V and J ends were trimmed by 5 bases and 5 bases, with 12 bases remaining between them. The germline gives CDR1 MNHEY, CDR2 SVGAGI. In DNA form, the CDR3 reads TGTGCCAGCAGTGATCCGAGAGATACTGAAGCTTTCTTT. Amino acid sequence: CASSDPRDTEAFF.

The chain recombines TRBV4-1 with TRBJ1-6; the D gene is possibly TRBD1 (6 bases). V was pared by 1 base and J by 7 bases, with 14 bases between. The CDR3 length is 16 residues. Germline CDR1 MGHRA, CDR2 YSYEKL. The CDR3 here is CASSQGVARGNSPLHF. CDR3 DNA sequence: TGCGCCAGCAGCCAAGGCGTGGCCAGGGGAAATTCACCCCTCCACTTT.

This clone is a singleton in its sample. V usage is TRBV6-5 and J usage is TRBJ1-5, with TRBD1 identical over 9 bases. V was pared by 6 bases and J by 2 bases, with 2 bases of the junction left unmatched. The CDR3 consists of 14 residues. Germline loops: CDR1 MNHEY, CDR2 SVGAGI. The CDR3 DNA follows: TGTGCCAGCAGGACAGGGGGACGCAATCAGCCCCAGCATTTT. This sequence encodes CASRTGGRNQPQHF.

The rearrangement links TRBV19 to TRBJ1-4, with 7 bases that match TRBD1. The germline V gene has CDR1 LNHDA and CDR2 SQIVND (reference sequence). The V and J ends lost 11 bases and 8 bases, in that order; junction bases with no gene match: 8. The CDR3 has 12 amino acids. The chain's CDR3 is CASTPGGEKLFF. Here the CDR3 DNA reads TGTGCCTCAACCCCAGGGGGGGAAAAACTGTTTTTT.

The rearrangement links TRBV11-2 to TRBJ2-3; D is uncertain. CDR1 and CDR2 (germline): SGHAT, FQNNGV. This CDR3 is built from 13 residues. The V gene lost 5 bases and the J gene lost 2 bases, with 8 bases spanning the gap. CDR3 loop: CASSSRHTDTQYF. The CDR3 bases are TGTGCCAGCAGCAGCAGACACACAGATACGCAGTATTTT.

The V and J genes are TRBV19 and TRBJ1-2; D is perhaps TRBD1 (5 bases). CDR1 is LNHDA, CDR2 SQIVND, per germline (reference sequence). Trimming stripped 8 bases from V and 1 base from J, with 11 bases between. There are 13 residues in the CDR3. CDR3: CASAAGGNYGYTF. For the CDR3, the DNA is TGTGCCAGTGCCGCGGGGGGTAACTATGGCTACACCTTC.

The chain couples TRBV2 to TRBJ2-3, with D possibly being TRBD1 (5 bases). Per germline, CDR1 SNHLY and CDR2 FYNNEI. The CDR3 sequence is 15 residues long. V was shortened by 2 bases and J by 0 bases, with 9 bases between the two germline ends. CDR3 protein: CASSEQGSSTDTQYF. The CDR3 DNA is TGTGCCAGCAGTGAACAGGGATCTAGCACAGATACGCAGTATTTT.

The chain uses TRBV5-4 and TRBJ1-5; tentative D call: TRBD1 (6 bases). CDR1 and CDR2 from the germline V gene are SGHNT and YYREEE (reference sequence). The CDR3 consists of 16 residues. Trimming removed 0 bases from V and 4 bases from J, with 14 bases in between. The CDR3 here is CASSLGGPNDNQPQHF. The DNA for the CDR3 is TGTGCCAGCAGCTTGGGGGGGCCCAATGATAATCAGCCCCAGCATTTT. The full variable domain, its missing parts supplied by reference TRBV5-4 and TRBJ1-5, is ETGVTQSPTHLIKTRGQQVTLRCSSQSGHNTVSWYQQALGQGPQFIFQYYREEENGRGNFPPRFSGLQFPNYSSELNVNALELDDSALYLCASSLGGPNDNQPQHFGDGTRLSIL.

This chain uses TRBV2 with TRBJ2-7; D gene ambiguous. The CDR3 runs 12 residues. The germline V gene encodes CDR1 SNHLY and CDR2 FYNNEI. V lost 6 bases and J 1 base, leaving 7 bases between the germline ends. As DNA, the CDR3 is TGTGCCAGCAGCAGGAATTCCTACGAGCAGTACTTC. Translating gives CASSRNSYEQYF.

This chain connects TRBV19 to TRBJ2-1, with TRBD1 identical over 10 bases. The CDR3 consists of 15 residues. J gave up 7 bases and V 7 bases, and 10 bases lay outside the gene matches. The germline gives CDR1 LNHDA, CDR2 SQIVND (reference sequence). DNA for the CDR3: TGTGCCAGTACCAAAGGACAGGGGGGAAGGAATGAGCAGTTCTTC. Translating gives CASTKGQGGRNEQFF.

The V call is TRBV27, the J call TRBJ2-4; TRBD2 agrees at 8 bases. Germline assignment: CDR1 MNHEY and CDR2 SMNVEV (reference sequence). The CDR3 contains 14 residues. J gave up 4 bases and V 2 bases, and 1 base lay outside the gene matches. The CDR3 reads CASSLGTSKNIQYF. Here the CDR3 DNA reads TGTGCCAGCAGTTTAGGGACTAGTAAAAACATTCAGTACTTC.

CDR3 bases: TGTGCCAGCAAGGAGGGCGCCAAAAACATTCAGTACTTC. This translates into CASKEGAKNIQYF. This chain links TRBV11-2 with TRBJ2-4; D possibly corresponds to TRBD2 (6 bases). V gave up 7 bases and J gave up 1 base, with 8 bases separating them. CDR3 size: 13 residues. Germline CDR1 SGHAT, CDR2 FQNNGV. The variable domain in full, completed from reference TRBV11-2 and TRBJ2-4, reads EAGVAQSPRYKIIEKRQSVAFWCNPISGHATLYWYQQILGQGPKLLIQFQNNGVVDDSQLPKDRFSAERLKGVDSTLKIQPAKLEDSAVYLCASKEGAKNIQYFGAGTRLSVL.

The rearrangement joins TRBV12-5 to TRBJ2-7; 7 positions agree with TRBD2. Germline assignment: CDR1 LGHNT and CDR2 FRNRAP. Germline trimming cut 0 bases from V and 0 bases from J; bases unmatched to any gene: 11. The CDR3 runs to 18 residues. In DNA form, the CDR3 reads TGTGCTAGTGGTTTGGTAAAGGGTTTGGCGGGAGCCTCCTACGAGCAGTACTTC. Protein product: CASGLVKGLAGASYEQYF.

The CDR3 sequence is CASSMFGGASNQPQHF. The CDR3 coding sequence is TGTGCCAGTAGTATGTTTGGAGGGGCCAGCAATCAGCCCCAGCATTTT. This sequence joins TRBV19 and TRBJ1-5; D is perhaps TRBD1 (5 bases). The CDR3 loop spans 16 amino acids. V was trimmed by 3 bases and J by 1 base, leaving 13 bases between them. The germline V gene has CDR1 LNHDA and CDR2 SQIVND (reference sequence).

The chain employs TRBV5-6 and TRBJ1-4; 8 nucleotides match TRBD1. The CDR3 spans 13 residues. Germline V gene sequence: CDR1 SGHDT, CDR2 YYEEEE. V gave up 4 bases and J gave up 10 bases; unmatched junction bases: 6. Written as DNA, the CDR3 is TGTGCCAGCAGCAAAGGACAGGGTGGAAAACTGTTTTTT. Protein product: CASSKGQGGKLFF.

The V gene is TRBV5-4, the J gene TRBJ2-5; a weak D match, TRBD1 (6 bases). The V end was cut by 4 bases, the J end by 1 base, with 8 bases between. Germline-derived CDR1 and CDR2 are SGHNT and YYREEE (reference sequence). The CDR3 has 13 amino acids. CDR3 amino acids: CASSLDSQETQYF. In DNA form, the CDR3 reads TGTGCCAGCAGCCTGGACAGCCAAGAGACCCAGTACTTC. Complete variable domain (other parts from reference TRBV5-4 and TRBJ2-5): ETGVTQSPTHLIKTRGQQVTLRCSSQSGHNTVSWYQQALGQGPQFIFQYYREEENGRGNFPPRFSGLQFPNYSSELNVNALELDDSALYLCASSLDSQETQYFGPGTRLLVL.

V and J are TRBV6-5 and TRBJ2-3; tentatively, D is TRBD1 (5 bases). Germline V gene lookup returns CDR1 MNHEY and CDR2 SVGAGI. The length of the CDR3 is 11 residues. The ends were cut back, 6 bases at V and 5 bases at J, with 6 bases in the middle. The CDR3 loop reads CASSQGDTQYF. DNA for the CDR3: TGTGCCAGCAGCCAGGGAGATACGCAGTATTTT.

This clone was counted a single time. This chain connects TRBV11-3 to TRBJ1-1; TRBD1 aligns across 8 bases. CDR3 length equals 17 residues. J gave up 5 bases and V 4 bases, and 15 bases lay outside the gene matches. Germline assignment: CDR1 SGHNT and CDR2 YENEEA. CDR3 sequence: CASSSALHQGAGTEAFF. CDR3 DNA sequence: TGTGCCAGCAGCTCAGCCCTTCACCAGGGGGCGGGAACTGAAGCTTTCTTT.

This rearrangement joins TRBV6-5 to TRBJ1-1; no clear D gene. V shed 0 bases and J shed 1 base, with 6 bases lying between them. This CDR3 is built from 14 residues. Germline assignment: CDR1 MNHEY and CDR2 SVGAGI. CDR3 loop: CASSYSYRNTEAFF. The CDR3 DNA sequence: TGTGCCAGCAGTTACTCGTACAGGAACACTGAAGCTTTCTTT.